This TCR beta chain was recovered during a study of blood T cell dynamics during melanoma immunotherapy. Only in-frame clones appear in the TCRdb table, and some are missing; sequencing was by immunoSEQ multiplex PCR. This sample has fewer than 13,000 clones, with over 70% found just once. As to time point: week 3, after first cycle of checkpoint inhibitor. The CDR3 contains 13 residues. CDR1 is LNHDA, CDR2 SQIVND, per germline (reference sequence). The V end was cut by 3 bases, the J end by 1 base, with 6 bases between. J is TRBJ2-5 and V is TRBV19; a weak D match, TRBD1 (5 bases). The TCR sequence derives from a human donor with melanoma. The source was blood, collected from a patient treated with checkpoint blockade. The CDR3 here is CASSMQGQETQYF. CDR3 coding DNA: TGTGCCAGTAGTATGCAGGGCCAAGAGACCCAGTACTTC. The entire variable domain, with the rest obtained from reference TRBV19 and TRBJ2-5, is as follows: DGGITQSPKYLFRKEGQNVTLSCEQNLNHDAMYWYRQDPGQGLRLIYYSQIVNDFQKGDIAEGYSVSREKKESFPLTVTSAQKNPTAFYLCASSMQGQETQYFGPGTRLLVL.